One sample yielded the 7 T cell receptor beta chains listed below, sequenced in a study of blood T cells in healthy people across ages. Alongside a J-beta primer mix, a sample-barcoded 5' primer served in a second PCR lasting roughly 6 to 12 cycles. TCRdb re-called the 5' RACE reads with MiXCR, one entry per CDR3 protein. Of 550,000 to 700,000 distinct CDR3 sequences detected, roughly a quarter appear once; the ten largest clones hold roughly 18%. The sequenced sample was blood. The receptors derive from a woman between 70 and 85 years old in good health.

This chain links TRBV20-1 with TRBJ2-7, with D perhaps given as TRBD1 or TRBD2 (5 bases each). Between the trimmed V and J ends, which lost 3 bases and 0 bases, there was a span of 18 bases. Germline CDR1 is DFQATT and CDR2 is SNEGSKA (reference sequence). CDR3 size: 16 residues. CDR3 DNA: TGCAGTGCTAGTGGAATAGGGACGGCGAGCTCCTACGAGCAGTACTTC. The encoded protein is CSASGIGTASSYEQYF.

The genes are TRBV7-2 and TRBJ2-5; possibly TRBD1 or TRBD2 for D (5 bases each). CDR1 and CDR2 from the germline V gene are SGHTA and FQGNSA. The V gene lost 6 bases and the J gene lost 4 bases, with 15 bases spanning the gap. The length of the CDR3 is 14 residues. CDR3 protein: CASRRDALGETQYF. DNA for the CDR3: TGTGCCAGCAGACGGGACGCCCTGGGAGAGACCCAGTACTTC.

On this clonotype itself: A read error may produce the germline difference seen at one junction end. The chain uses TRBV9 and TRBJ2-5, with a weak D call TRBD2 (5 bases). Per the germline V gene, CDR1 is SGDLS and CDR2 is YYNGEE. The CDR3 extends over 16 amino acids. The CDR3 nucleotides read TGTGCCGGCAGCTCGGGAACAGCTCCTTACCAAGAGACCCAGTACTTC. Translated: CAGSSGTAPYQETQYF.

V and J are TRBV20-1 and TRBJ1-1; tentatively, D is TRBD1 (5 bases). Germline V gives CDR1 DFQATT, CDR2 SNEGSKA (reference sequence). The CDR3 length is 13 residues. The V end lost 2 bases, the J end lost 0 bases, and 7 bases lay between the germline ends. Here the CDR3 DNA reads TGCAGTGCTAGAAGACAGTTGAACACTGAAGCTTTCTTT. It translates to CSARRQLNTEAFF.

This rearrangement joins TRBV20-1 to TRBJ1-4; D is possibly TRBD1 (5 bases). The CDR3 has 14 residues. Germline V CDR1 and CDR2: DFQATT, SNEGSKA (reference sequence). V was pared by 1 base and J by 7 bases, with 13 bases between. The CDR3 DNA follows: TGCAGTGCTAGAGTAGGGCAGGGCAGTGAAAAACTGTTTTTT. It translates to CSARVGQGSEKLFF.

The chain uses TRBV6-2 or TRBV6-3 and TRBJ2-2; possibly TRBD2 for D (5 bases). This CDR3 comprises 11 residues. The ends were cut back, 8 bases at V and 6 bases at J, with 7 bases in the middle. Germline CDR1 MNHEY, CDR2 SVGEGT. The CDR3 region has the DNA TGTGCCAGCGGAGGCTCCGGGGAGCTGTTTTTT. It specifies CASGGSGELFF.

In its sample, this clonotype was seen a few times. The chain uses TRBV29-1 and TRBJ1-2; no clear D. Germline CDR1 is SQVTM and CDR2 is ANQGSEA. With 6 bases removed from V and 8 bases from J, the gap between germline ends came to 19 bases. The length of the CDR3 is 13 residues. CDR3 DNA sequence: TGCAGCGTCGGAGATGAGTGGGTGGGGGGCTACACCTTC. As protein: CSVGDEWVGGYTF.